This TCR delta chain was sequenced during a study of delta chains in infants with herpesvirus infections. Reverse transcription of PBMC RNA used primers specific for the gamma and delta chains. TCRdb redid the clone calls on the RT-PCR reads with CATT. The sample has 1,700 or so delta-chain clones; about 7% are singletons. In this sample, this clone is medium-sized. Here the sequenced sample was peripheral blood, taken at time point 1 of longitudinal follow-up. The sequence came from a human donor who was a Ugandan infant, either HIV-exposed or HIV-unexposed (not recorded which).

CDR3 coding DNA: TGTGCCTGTGACGGGATACGCACCGATAAACTCATCTTT. Translation: CACDGIRTDKLIF. The rearrangement uses TRDV2 and TRDJ1; 8 nucleotides match TRDD3. V dropped 3 bases and J dropped 1; count of bases not matched to a gene: 0. The CDR3 contains 13 residues. Germline CDR1 GEAIGNYY, CDR2 EKD.